What follows are 20 T cell receptor beta chains derived from one specimen sequenced in a study of OX40 agonist ivuxolimab in advanced cancers. Clones were sequenced by immunoSEQ multiplex PCR, and TCRdb holds only the in-frame ones, with some missing. The table records around 63,000 clones, almost 85% of them present only once. Here the sequenced sample was CD4+ or CD8+ T cells sorted from blood, taken in a trial of the OX40 agonist ivuxolimab. These receptor sequences come from an adult with an advanced solid tumor such as melanoma, head and neck, liver or kidney cancer.

The rearrangement joins TRBV5-1 to TRBJ1-4; TRBD1 agrees at 7 bases. Trimming removed 4 bases from V and 0 bases from J; junction bases left unmatched: 6. Germline V CDR1 and CDR2: SGHRS, YFSETQ. This CDR3 has 16 residues. The CDR3 DNA reads as TGCGCCAGCAGCCCGGGACAGCCGACAACTAATGAAAAACTGTTTTTT. Its translation is CASSPGQPTTNEKLFF.

V and J are TRBV6-6 and TRBJ2-7, with a weak D call TRBD2 (7 bases). Germline V gene sequence: CDR1 MNHNY, CDR2 SVGAGI (reference sequence). V lost 6 bases to trimming and J lost 3 bases, with 15 bases between them. This CDR3 spans 14 amino acids. CDR3 in DNA: TGTGCCAGCAGCCTGTCGGGGGGCAGCTACGAGCAGTACTTC. Protein: CASSLSGGSYEQYF.

The genes are TRBV15 and TRBJ2-1; D may be TRBD2 (7 bases). The CDR3 runs to 15 residues. V gave up 0 bases and J gave up 8 bases, with 14 bases separating them. Germline CDR1 is LNHNV and CDR2 is YYDKDF (reference sequence). The CDR3 sequence is CATSRDWEGGDEQFF. CDR3 in DNA: TGTGCCACCAGCAGAGATTGGGAGGGGGGAGATGAGCAGTTCTTC.

This clone showed up just once. The genes are TRBV19 and TRBJ1-5; D gene ambiguous. V gave up 7 bases and J gave up 7 bases, with 29 bases separating them. The CDR3 runs to 18 residues. Germline V gives CDR1 LNHDA, CDR2 SQIVND (reference sequence). DNA of the CDR3: TGTGCCAGTAATCGGCCGGGGAGAACGGGCGGAGACAAGCAGCCCCAGCATTTT. Protein sequence: CASNRPGRTGGDKQPQHF.

The chain carries TRBV13 and TRBJ1-2; D is perhaps TRBD1 (6 bases). The CDR3 runs to 18 residues. The ends were cut back, 0 bases at V and 3 bases at J, with 20 bases in the middle. The germline V gene has CDR1 PRHDT and CDR2 FYEKMQ (reference sequence). The CDR3 region has the DNA TGTGCCAGCAGCTTAGGCCCGGGGGGGCCCCAGGTTGACTATGGCTACACCTTC. It codes for CASSLGPGGPQVDYGYTF. The whole variable domain, filled in from reference TRBV13 and TRBJ1-2, reads AAGVIQSPRHLIKEKRETATLKCYPIPRHDTVYWYQQGPGQDPQFLISFYEKMQSDKGSIPDRFSAQQFSDYHSELNMSSLELGDSALYFCASSLGPGGPQVDYGYTFGSGTRLTVV.

The chain links TRBV28 to TRBJ2-3; TRBD1 or TRBD2 may be the D gene (5 bases each). Looked up from germline, CDR1 is MDHEN and CDR2 is SYDVKM. This CDR3 has 15 residues. V lost 5 bases, J lost 6 bases, and 18 bases lay in between. CDR3: CASSPFEGRPDTQYF. The CDR3 DNA sequence: TGTGCCAGCAGTCCTTTTGAGGGGCGTCCCGATACGCAGTATTTT. The variable domain in full, completed from reference TRBV28 and TRBJ2-3, reads DVKVTQSSRYLVKRTGEKVFLECVQDMDHENMFWYRQDPGLGLRLIYFSYDVKMKEKGDIPEGYSVSREKKERFSLILESASTNQTSMYLCASSPFEGRPDTQYFGPGTRLTVL.

The chain links TRBV11-3 to TRBJ2-1; 11 nucleotides agree with TRBD1. V lost 0 bases and J lost 7; bases outside the gene matches: 5. The CDR3 has 16 residues. The germline V gene encodes CDR1 SGHNT and CDR2 YENEEA. The CDR3 reads CASSLDWGQGVNEQFF. The CDR3 coding sequence is TGTGCCAGCAGCTTAGATTGGGGACAGGGGGTGAATGAGCAGTTCTTC.

The chain joins TRBV7-2 to TRBJ2-7; D unclear. V lost 5 bases to trimming and J lost 3 bases, with 5 bases between them. The CDR3 totals 11 residues. Looked up from germline, CDR1 is SGHTA and CDR2 is FQGNSA. CDR3 amino acids: CASSTSYEQYF. DNA of the CDR3: TGTGCCAGCAGCACGAGCTACGAGCAGTACTTC.

The chain couples TRBV13 to TRBJ2-5; D remains ambiguous. The germline V and J ends were trimmed by 5 bases and 1 base, with 17 bases remaining between them. CDR1 and CDR2 from the germline V gene are PRHDT and FYEKMQ (reference sequence). This CDR3 contains 16 residues. CDR3 loop: CASSPPSHGTQETQYF. In DNA form, the CDR3 reads TGTGCCAGCAGCCCACCTTCCCATGGCACCCAAGAGACCCAGTACTTC.

This rearrangement joins TRBV28 to TRBJ2-5; possible D gene TRBD1, 5 bases. Germline CDR1 and CDR2: MDHEN and SYDVKM. CDR3 length: 13 amino acids. The V gene lost 5 bases and the J gene lost 7 bases, with 14 bases spanning the gap. The CDR3 is CASSTGHLGTQYF. DNA of the CDR3: TGTGCCAGCAGTACAGGACACCTTGGGACCCAGTACTTC.

The gene calls are TRBV2 and TRBJ1-2; 9 bases fit TRBD1. Germline values: CDR1 SNHLY, CDR2 FYNNEI. This CDR3 is built from 15 residues. J gave up 1 base and V 3 bases, and 3 bases lay outside the gene matches. CDR3 sequence reads: CASSDGTGINYGYTF. In DNA form, the CDR3 reads TGTGCCAGCAGTGACGGGACAGGGATTAACTATGGCTACACCTTC.

The J gene is TRBJ2-1, the V gene TRBV7-2; D might be TRBD2 (7 bases). This CDR3 region has 14 residues. Trimming left V 4 bases short and J 8 bases short, with 15 bases between. Germline V gene sequence: CDR1 SGHTA, CDR2 FQGNSA. CDR3 nucleotide sequence: TGTGCCAGCAGCTCCCTGGGGGGGCGGGATGAGCAGTTCTTC. Protein product: CASSSLGGRDEQFF.

The chain combines TRBV28 with TRBJ2-7; D remains unclear. Looked up from germline, CDR1 is MDHEN and CDR2 is SYDVKM. The CDR3 has 13 amino acids. V lost 6 bases, J lost 1 base, and 10 bases lay in between. DNA of the CDR3: TGTGCCAGCAGCCCGACAATTTCCTACGAGCAGTACGTC. Its protein product is CASSPTISYEQYV.

V gene TRBV4-1 combines with J gene TRBJ2-3; 11 nucleotides line up with TRBD2. The CDR3 has 16 residues. Per the germline V gene, CDR1 is MGHRA and CDR2 is YSYEKL. Trimming cost V 3 bases and J 4 bases; bases outside gene matches: 6. CDR3 protein: CASSQPSGGTADTQYF. The CDR3 nucleotides are TGCGCCAGCAGCCAGCCTAGCGGGGGGACGGCAGATACGCAGTATTTT.

The chain is built from TRBV7-3 and TRBJ2-3, with a possible D match to TRBD1 (5 bases). The length of the CDR3 is 20 residues. V dropped 3 bases and J dropped 5 bases, with 30 bases sitting between them. Germline CDR1 reads SGHTA; CDR2 reads FQGTGA. DNA of the CDR3: TGTGCCAGCAGCTTGAGGATCCACCGTAAAGGGGATACTTGGCTAGATACGCAGTATTTT. Its translation: CASSLRIHRKGDTWLDTQYF.

The chain carries TRBV7-9 and TRBJ1-1, with 7 bases matching TRBD1. The germline V gene encodes CDR1 SEHNR and CDR2 FQNEAQ (reference sequence). The CDR3 consists of 14 residues. The trim removed 5 bases at V and 3 bases at J, leaving 6 bases unmatched. CDR3 DNA: TGTGCCAGCAGCCGACAGGGTCGCGACACTGAAGCTTTCTTT. It codes for CASSRQGRDTEAFF.

The genes are TRBV7-9 and TRBJ2-7; D may be TRBD1 (6 bases). CDR3 length: 13 amino acids. In germline, CDR1 is SEHNR, CDR2 FQNEAQ (reference sequence). With 4 bases removed from V and 2 bases from J, the gap between germline ends came to 9 bases. The chain's CDR3 is CASSYREPYEQYF. The CDR3 DNA is TGTGCCAGCAGCTACAGGGAACCCTACGAGCAGTACTTC.

The CDR3 protein is CASHDLGTGGHEQYF. In DNA, the CDR3 is TGTGCCAGCCATGATTTGGGGACAGGGGGCCACGAGCAGTACTTC. The genes are TRBV19 and TRBJ2-7; 12 nucleotides align to TRBD1. J was trimmed by 5 bases and V by 9 bases; bases with no gene match: 11. The CDR3 is made up of 15 amino acids. The germline gives CDR1 LNHDA, CDR2 SQIVND (reference sequence).

The J gene is TRBJ1-2, the V gene TRBV30, with 7 bases fitting TRBD1. V gave up 3 bases and J gave up 7 bases; unmatched junction bases: 5. Germline lookup yields CDR1 GTSNPN and CDR2 SVGIG (reference sequence). The CDR3 runs 12 residues. CDR3 sequence reads: CAWRPPGGGYTF. CDR3 sequence (DNA): TGTGCCTGGAGGCCTCCAGGGGGTGGCTACACCTTC.

V and J are TRBV28 and TRBJ1-4; no firm D call. Trimming left V 4 bases short and J 7 bases short, with 16 bases between. The germline V gene has CDR1 MDHEN and CDR2 SYDVKM. CDR3 length: 15 amino acids. The CDR3 DNA follows: TGTGCCAGCAGTTCCCTACTCTCTGTTGCTGAAAAACTGTTTTTT. Translation: CASSSLLSVAEKLFF.